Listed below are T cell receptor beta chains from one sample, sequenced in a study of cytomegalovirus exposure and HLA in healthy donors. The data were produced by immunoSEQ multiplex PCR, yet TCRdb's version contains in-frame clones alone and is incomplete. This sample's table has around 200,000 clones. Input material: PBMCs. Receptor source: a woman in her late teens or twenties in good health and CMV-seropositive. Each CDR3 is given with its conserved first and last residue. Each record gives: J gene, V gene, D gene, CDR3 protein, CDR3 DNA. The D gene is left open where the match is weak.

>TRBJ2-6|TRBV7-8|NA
CASSLVPMWGERANVLTF
TGTGCCAGCAGCTTAGTTCCTATGTGGGGGGAAAGGGCCAACGTCCTGACTTTC
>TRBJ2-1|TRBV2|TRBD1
CASSRDRGSYNEQFF
TGTGCCAGCAGCAGGGACAGGGGTTCCTACAATGAGCAGTTCTTC
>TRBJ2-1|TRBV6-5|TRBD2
CASRLAGAYNEQFF
TGTGCCAGCAGACTAGCGGGAGCCTACAATGAGCAGTTCTTC
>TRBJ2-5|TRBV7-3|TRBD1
CARGTAQETQYF
TGTGCCAGGGGGACAGCTCAAGAGACCCAGTACTTC
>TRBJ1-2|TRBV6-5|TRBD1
CASSYSTGGGYTF
TGTGCCAGCAGTTACTCTACAGGGGGGGGCTACACCTTC
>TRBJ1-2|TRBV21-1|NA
CASSKCVLESGTPTNYGYTF
TGTGCCAGCAGCAAATGCGTCCTTGAGTCCGGGACACCTACTAACTATGGCTACACCTTC
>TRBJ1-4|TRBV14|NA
CASSQQGSEKLFF
TGTGCCAGCAGCCAACAGGGTAGTGAAAAACTGTTTTTT
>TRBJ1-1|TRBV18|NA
CASSGGLDTEAFF
TGTGCCAGCTCCGGGGGACTTGACACTGAAGCTTTCTTT
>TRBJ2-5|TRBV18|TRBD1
CASSPTGGGLETQYF
TGTGCCAGCTCACCGACAGGGGGCGGATTGGAGACCCAGTACTTC
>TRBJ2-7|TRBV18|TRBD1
CASSPQIPSGQGEGEQYF
TGTGCCAGCTCACCACAGATCCCTTCTGGACAGGGGGAAGGGGAGCAGTACTTC
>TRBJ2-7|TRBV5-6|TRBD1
CASSLGGQGRWQYF
TGTGCCAGCAGCTTGGGGGGACAGGGGAGGTGGCAGTACTTC
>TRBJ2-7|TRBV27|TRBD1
CASSLSGTGLYEQYF
TGTGCCAGCAGTCTCTCCGGGACAGGGTTGTACGAGCAGTACTTC
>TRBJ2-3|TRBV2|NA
CASSYGPPGVSDTQYF
TGTGCCAGCAGCTACGGACCCCCGGGGGTTTCAGATACGCAGTATTTT
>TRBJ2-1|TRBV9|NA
CASSAGGSYNEQFF
TGTGCCAGCAGCGCCGGGGGCTCCTACAATGAGCAGTTCTTC
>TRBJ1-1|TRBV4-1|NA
CASSPGREMNTEAFF
TGCGCCAGCAGCCCGGGCAGGGAAATGAACACTGAAGCTTTCTTT
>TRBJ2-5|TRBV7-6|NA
CASSLGPGPSETQYF
TGTGCCAGCAGCTTAGGTCCAGGGCCCTCTGAGACCCAGTACTTC
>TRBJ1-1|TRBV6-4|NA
CASSRGGNTEAFF
TGTGCCAGCAGTAGGGGCGGGAACACTGAAGCTTTCTTT
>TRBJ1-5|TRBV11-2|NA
CASSLERGSNQPQHF
TGTGCCAGCAGCTTAGAAAGGGGTAGCAATCAGCCCCAGCATTTT
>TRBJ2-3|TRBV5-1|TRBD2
CASSSVLAGVADTQYF
TGCGCCAGCAGCTCCGTCTTAGCGGGGGTTGCAGATACGCAGTATTTT
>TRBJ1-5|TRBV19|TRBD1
CASTLGRGQGNQPQHF
TGTGCCAGTACCCTGGGCAGGGGGCAAGGCAATCAGCCCCAGCATTTT
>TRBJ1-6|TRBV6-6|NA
CASSTYEPGQNSPLHF
TGTGCCAGCAGTACCTATGAGCCAGGGCAGAATTCACCCCTCCACTTT
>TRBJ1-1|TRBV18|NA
CASSPTDNTEAFF
TGTGCCAGCTCACCCACAGACAACACTGAAGCTTTCTTT
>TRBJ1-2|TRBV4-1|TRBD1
CASSQVTGGGYTF
TGCGCCAGCAGCCAAGTGACAGGGGGTGGCTACACCTTC
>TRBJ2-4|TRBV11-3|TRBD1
CASSPGQGAGIQYF
TGTGCCAGCAGCCCCGGACAGGGGGCGGGCATTCAGTACTTC
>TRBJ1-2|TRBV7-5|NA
CVRSSDRNYGYTF
TGTGTCAGAAGCTCTGACAGGAACTATGGCTACACCTTC
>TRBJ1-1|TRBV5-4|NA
CASSLVGRTTTEAFF
TGTGCCAGCAGCTTGGTTGGCAGAACAACAACTGAAGCTTTCTTT
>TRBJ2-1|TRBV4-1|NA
CASSQPNNFNEQFF
TGCGCCAGCAGCCAACCCAATAACTTCAATGAGCAGTTCTTC
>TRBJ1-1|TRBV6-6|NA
CASTPPWVGGTEAFF
TGTGCCAGCACCCCGCCGTGGGTGGGGGGAACTGAAGCTTTCTTT